Listed below are T cell receptor beta chains from one sample, sequenced in a study of T cell responses to AZD1222 COVID-19 vaccine. Assay used: immunoSEQ multiplex PCR; TCRdb lists only in-frame clones, some missing. In the table there are 110,000 to 150,000 clones, approximately 83% of which are singletons. This specimen consisted of peripheral blood, obtained on day 0 of AZD1222 vaccination. These TCRs come from an adult in good health. Both conserved end residues are part of each CDR3. Fields, in order: CDR3 protein, CDR3 DNA, clone size, V gene, J gene, D gene. A D gene is named only where the DNA matches it firmly. Only part of the rows carry a size: once, few, many, or a class if the clone is expanded.

cdr3_aa: CASSQGADYGYTF
cdr3_nt: TGTGCCAGCAGCCAGGGAGCCGACTATGGCTACACCTTC
clone_size: -
v_call: TRBV3-1/TRBV3-2
j_call: TRBJ1-2
d_call: -

cdr3_aa: CASTTRQGREQYF
cdr3_nt: TGTGCCAGCACCACGAGACAGGGCCGCGAGCAGTACTTC
clone_size: -
v_call: TRBV27
j_call: TRBJ2-7
d_call: TRBD1

cdr3_aa: CASSLFGGRGGELFF
cdr3_nt: TGTGCCAGCAGTTTATTCGGGGGGCGAGGTGGGGAGCTGTTTTTT
clone_size: -
v_call: TRBV28
j_call: TRBJ2-2
d_call: -

cdr3_aa: CASRLAGARAGELFF
cdr3_nt: TGTGCCAGCCGACTAGCGGGTGCTCGAGCCGGGGAGCTGTTTTTT
clone_size: -
v_call: TRBV7-2
j_call: TRBJ2-2
d_call: TRBD2

cdr3_aa: CASSHGTGGWDYGYTF
cdr3_nt: TGCGCCAGCAGCCACGGTACAGGGGGCTGGGACTATGGCTACACCTTC
clone_size: once
v_call: TRBV4-1
j_call: TRBJ1-2
d_call: TRBD1

cdr3_aa: CASSLGTARDTQYF
cdr3_nt: TGTGCCAGCAGCTTGGGGACCGCCAGGGATACGCAGTATTTT
clone_size: few
v_call: TRBV5-4
j_call: TRBJ2-3
d_call: -

cdr3_aa: CAWSVGVDGYTF
cdr3_nt: TGTGCCTGGAGTGTAGGTGTGGATGGCTACACCTTC
clone_size: -
v_call: TRBV30
j_call: TRBJ1-2
d_call: -

cdr3_aa: CSVEKDSYEQYF
cdr3_nt: TGCAGCGTTGAAAAGGACAGCTACGAGCAGTACTTC
clone_size: -
v_call: TRBV29-1
j_call: TRBJ2-7
d_call: -

cdr3_aa: CASALLKYVSPLHF
cdr3_nt: TGTGCCAGCGCATTGCTCAAGTATGTGTCACCCCTCCACTTT
clone_size: -
v_call: TRBV7-2
j_call: TRBJ1-6
d_call: -

cdr3_aa: CAISESGVYGYTF
cdr3_nt: TGTGCCATCAGTGAGTCGGGGGTCTATGGCTACACCTTC
clone_size: -
v_call: TRBV10-3
j_call: TRBJ1-2
d_call: -

cdr3_aa: CASSQTSRQGYEQYF
cdr3_nt: TGTGCCAGCAGCCAGACCTCCCGGCAGGGCTACGAGCAGTACTTC
clone_size: -
v_call: TRBV4-2
j_call: TRBJ2-7
d_call: -

cdr3_aa: CASSSWTGGNTEAFF
cdr3_nt: TGTGCCAGTAGTTCATGGACAGGCGGTAACACTGAAGCTTTCTTT
clone_size: -
v_call: TRBV19
j_call: TRBJ1-1
d_call: TRBD1

cdr3_aa: CASSIGSPPAGNQPQHF
cdr3_nt: TGTGCCAGTAGTATCGGATCCCCACCGGCGGGCAATCAGCCCCAGCATTTT
clone_size: -
v_call: TRBV19
j_call: TRBJ1-5
d_call: -

cdr3_aa: CASSVAGQGSYEQYF
cdr3_nt: TGTGCCAGCAGCGTAGCTGGTCAGGGATCCTACGAGCAGTACTTC
clone_size: -
v_call: TRBV9
j_call: TRBJ2-7
d_call: -

cdr3_aa: CATSREGDSSYEQYF
cdr3_nt: TGTGCCACCAGCAGAGAAGGGGACAGCTCCTACGAGCAGTACTTC
clone_size: -
v_call: TRBV15
j_call: TRBJ2-7
d_call: TRBD1

cdr3_aa: CASSPSGDEQYF
cdr3_nt: TGTGCCAGCTCACCGTCGGGGGACGAGCAGTACTTC
clone_size: few
v_call: TRBV18
j_call: TRBJ2-7
d_call: -

cdr3_aa: CASRDRGNYGYTF
cdr3_nt: TGTGCCAGCAGGGACAGGGGGAACTATGGCTACACCTTC
clone_size: -
v_call: TRBV7-2
j_call: TRBJ1-2
d_call: TRBD1

cdr3_aa: CASSWGTGELFF
cdr3_nt: TGCGCCAGCAGCTGGGGGACCGGGGAGCTGTTTTTT
clone_size: few
v_call: TRBV5-1
j_call: TRBJ2-2
d_call: -

cdr3_aa: CASSLSAGFSGNTIYF
cdr3_nt: TGTGCCAGCTCACTTTCCGCAGGGTTCTCTGGAAACACCATATATTTT
clone_size: -
v_call: TRBV18
j_call: TRBJ1-3
d_call: -

cdr3_aa: CASSTGGGTYEQYF
cdr3_nt: TGTGCCAGCAGTACAGGGGGGGGAACCTACGAGCAGTACTTC
clone_size: once
v_call: TRBV2
j_call: TRBJ2-7
d_call: -

cdr3_aa: CASSLFGQGAKRQPQHF
cdr3_nt: TGTGCCAGCAGTTTATTTGGACAGGGGGCGAAACGGCAGCCCCAGCATTTT
clone_size: -
v_call: TRBV27
j_call: TRBJ1-5
d_call: TRBD1

cdr3_aa: CASAVAGTDQETQYF
cdr3_nt: TGTGCTAGTGCCGTCGCCGGGACAGATCAAGAGACCCAGTACTTC
clone_size: -
v_call: TRBV12-5
j_call: TRBJ2-5
d_call: TRBD1

cdr3_aa: CASSQVGTGPYEQYF
cdr3_nt: TGTGCCAGCAGCCAAGTAGGGACCGGCCCCTACGAGCAGTACTTC
clone_size: -
v_call: TRBV3-1/TRBV3-2
j_call: TRBJ2-7
d_call: -

cdr3_aa: CASTRQGTEINQPQHF
cdr3_nt: TGTGCCAGCACCAGACAGGGGACTGAAATCAATCAGCCCCAGCATTTT
clone_size: -
v_call: TRBV21-1
j_call: TRBJ1-5
d_call: -

cdr3_aa: CASSLNPDHGGYTF
cdr3_nt: TGTGCCAGCAGCTTGAATCCGGACCATGGTGGCTACACCTTC
clone_size: -
v_call: TRBV11-2
j_call: TRBJ1-2
d_call: -

cdr3_aa: CASSLSHSPGLQRYEQYF
cdr3_nt: TGTGCCAGCAGTTTGAGTCACTCGCCGGGACTGCAACGATACGAGCAGTACTTC
clone_size: few
v_call: TRBV27
j_call: TRBJ2-7
d_call: -

cdr3_aa: CASSPGQGAVGYTF
cdr3_nt: TGTGCCAGCTCACCGGGACAGGGGGCCGTTGGCTACACCTTC
clone_size: -
v_call: TRBV18
j_call: TRBJ1-2
d_call: TRBD1

cdr3_aa: CASSEISGREYEQFF
cdr3_nt: TGCGCCAGCAGTGAAATTAGCGGGAGGGAGTATGAGCAGTTCTTC
clone_size: -
v_call: TRBV10-1
j_call: TRBJ2-1
d_call: TRBD2

cdr3_aa: CASSPEGWALNTEAFF
cdr3_nt: TGTGCCAGTAGTCCGGAAGGGTGGGCCCTGAACACTGAAGCTTTCTTT
clone_size: once
v_call: TRBV19
j_call: TRBJ1-1
d_call: -

cdr3_aa: CAWSVSQGNTEAFF
cdr3_nt: TGTGCCTGGAGTGTTAGCCAGGGGAACACTGAAGCTTTCTTT
clone_size: -
v_call: TRBV30
j_call: TRBJ1-1
d_call: -

cdr3_aa: CASSSGYYDNEQFF
cdr3_nt: TGTGCCAGCAGTTCAGGGTATTATGACAATGAGCAGTTCTTC
clone_size: -
v_call: TRBV6-6
j_call: TRBJ2-1
d_call: -

cdr3_aa: CASRGELEDTQYF
cdr3_nt: TGTGCCAGCAGGGGGGAGCTGGAGGATACGCAGTATTTT
clone_size: -
v_call: TRBV25-1
j_call: TRBJ2-3
d_call: -

cdr3_aa: CASGPGRSSYEQYF
cdr3_nt: TGTGCCAGCGGCCCCGGCCGTAGCTCCTACGAGCAGTACTTC
clone_size: -
v_call: TRBV27
j_call: TRBJ2-7
d_call: -

cdr3_aa: CATSDLVYRDNSPLHF
cdr3_nt: TGTGCCACCAGTGATTTGGTGTACAGGGATAATTCACCCCTCCACTTT
clone_size: -
v_call: TRBV24-1
j_call: TRBJ1-6
d_call: -

cdr3_aa: CASSGSRQHMNTEAFF
cdr3_nt: TGTGCCAGCAGTGGAAGTAGACAGCACATGAACACTGAAGCTTTCTTT
clone_size: few
v_call: TRBV6-1
j_call: TRBJ1-1
d_call: -

cdr3_aa: CASSSSSRDRGPWAFF
cdr3_nt: TGTGCCAGCAGTTCCTCGAGCCGGGACAGGGGGCCTTGGGCTTTCTTT
clone_size: -
v_call: TRBV3-1/TRBV3-2
j_call: TRBJ1-1
d_call: TRBD1

cdr3_aa: CASSLDPNSNQPQHF
cdr3_nt: TGTGCCAGCAGCTTAGATCCAAATAGCAATCAGCCCCAGCATTTT
clone_size: -
v_call: TRBV7-8
j_call: TRBJ1-5
d_call: -

cdr3_aa: CASTSVSNQPQHF
cdr3_nt: TGTGCCAGCACATCAGTTAGCAATCAGCCCCAGCATTTT
clone_size: -
v_call: TRBV12-3/TRBV12-4
j_call: TRBJ1-5
d_call: -

cdr3_aa: CASSGQGANEQYF
cdr3_nt: TGTGCCAGCAGCGGGCAAGGGGCCAACGAGCAGTACTTC
clone_size: -
v_call: TRBV11-2
j_call: TRBJ2-7
d_call: -

cdr3_aa: CASSLDQGSRRF
cdr3_nt: TGCGCCAGCAGCCTAGACCAAGGGAGCCGGAGGTTC
clone_size: -
v_call: TRBV4-1
j_call: TRBJ2-7
d_call: -

cdr3_aa: CASSPAGGDEQYF
cdr3_nt: TGCGCCAGCAGCCCCGCGGGCGGGGACGAGCAGTACTTC
clone_size: -
v_call: TRBV5-1
j_call: TRBJ2-7
d_call: -

cdr3_aa: CATSIREGDEQYF
cdr3_nt: TGTGCCACCAGCATAAGGGAGGGGGACGAGCAGTACTTC
clone_size: -
v_call: TRBV15
j_call: TRBJ2-7
d_call: -

cdr3_aa: CASSYSFRAGEQYF
cdr3_nt: TGTGCCAGCAGTTACTCGTTTCGGGCGGGCGAGCAGTACTTC
clone_size: -
v_call: TRBV6-5
j_call: TRBJ2-7
d_call: -

cdr3_aa: CASSTESTGTTTKQYF
cdr3_nt: TGTGCCAGCAGTACCGAGTCGACAGGGACAACTACGAAGCAGTACTTC
clone_size: -
v_call: TRBV27
j_call: TRBJ2-7
d_call: TRBD1

cdr3_aa: CASSLEHRRDFNEKLFF
cdr3_nt: TGTGCCAGCAGCTTAGAACACAGGCGGGATTTTAATGAAAAACTGTTTTTT
clone_size: once
v_call: TRBV7-9
j_call: TRBJ1-4
d_call: -

cdr3_aa: CASSDPGGPNYSNQPQHF
cdr3_nt: TGTGCCAGCAGTGACCCCGGGGGGCCGAACTATAGCAATCAGCCCCAGCATTTT
clone_size: few
v_call: TRBV2
j_call: TRBJ1-5
d_call: -

cdr3_aa: CASSLEHYGYTF
cdr3_nt: TGTGCCAGCAGCTTAGAGCATTATGGCTACACCTTC
clone_size: -
v_call: TRBV7-8
j_call: TRBJ1-2
d_call: -

cdr3_aa: CSVGPTSGNSYNEQFF
cdr3_nt: TGCAGCGTTGGACCGACTAGCGGAAATTCCTACAATGAGCAGTTCTTC
clone_size: -
v_call: TRBV29-1
j_call: TRBJ2-1
d_call: TRBD2

cdr3_aa: CASSVGTSGTGELFF
cdr3_nt: TGTGCCAGCAGTGTCGGGACTAGCGGGACCGGGGAGCTGTTTTTT
clone_size: -
v_call: TRBV6-4
j_call: TRBJ2-2
d_call: TRBD2

cdr3_aa: CASSYSGQANYGYTF
cdr3_nt: TGTGCCAGCAGCTACTCGGGACAGGCTAACTATGGCTACACCTTC
clone_size: -
v_call: TRBV27
j_call: TRBJ1-2
d_call: TRBD1